These 4 T cell receptor beta chains were sequenced from one sample in a study of PD-L1 blockade in urothelial cancer. The time point denotes: peripheral blood 6 weeks after treatment start. Using immunoSEQ multiplex PCR, the repertoire was profiled, and TCRdb retains in-frame clones only, with some absent. The sample contains around 110,000 clones, approximately 89% of which appear only once. The sample here was PBMCs, taken around atezolizumab (anti-PD-L1) treatment. The source is a man in his fifties or sixties with urothelial cancer.

V is TRBV5-1 and J is TRBJ2-3; unclear D gene. Germline loops: CDR1 SGHRS, CDR2 YFSETQ. Trimming took 2 bases from V and 6 from J, leaving 13 bases between them. This CDR3 is 14 amino acids long. Here the CDR3 reads CASSLNHPRDTQYF. CDR3 in DNA: TGCGCCAGCAGCTTAAACCACCCTCGGGATACGCAGTATTTT.

The gene calls are TRBV7-9 and TRBJ2-2; TRBD2 might be the D (6 bases). V gave up 2 bases and J gave up 0 bases, with 16 bases separating them. This CDR3 region has 18 residues. Germline V gene data show CDR1 as SEHNR and CDR2 as FQNEAQ (reference sequence). The CDR3 sequence: CASSLLRRAGPNTGELFF. As DNA, the CDR3 is TGTGCCAGCAGCTTATTACGGAGAGCGGGCCCGAACACCGGGGAGCTGTTTTTT.

V and J are TRBV6-5 and TRBJ1-1, with no clear D. The CDR3 has 15 residues. V was cut by 6 bases and J by 1 base, with 15 bases left in between. Germline loops: CDR1 MNHEY, CDR2 SVGAGI. CDR3 in DNA: TGTGCCAGCAGGGATGAGGGTCGGCGGAACACTGAAGCTTTCTTT. Translation gives CASRDEGRRNTEAFF.

The chain is built from TRBV28 and TRBJ2-6; TRBD2 matches 7 bases. From germline, CDR1 is MDHEN and CDR2 SYDVKM. This CDR3 is built from 15 residues. Trimming cost V 10 bases and J 2 bases; bases outside gene matches: 8. CDR3 bases: TGTGCCACCCGTTGGGGGGGAACTGGGGCCAACGTCCTGACTTTC. Translating gives CATRWGGTGANVLTF.